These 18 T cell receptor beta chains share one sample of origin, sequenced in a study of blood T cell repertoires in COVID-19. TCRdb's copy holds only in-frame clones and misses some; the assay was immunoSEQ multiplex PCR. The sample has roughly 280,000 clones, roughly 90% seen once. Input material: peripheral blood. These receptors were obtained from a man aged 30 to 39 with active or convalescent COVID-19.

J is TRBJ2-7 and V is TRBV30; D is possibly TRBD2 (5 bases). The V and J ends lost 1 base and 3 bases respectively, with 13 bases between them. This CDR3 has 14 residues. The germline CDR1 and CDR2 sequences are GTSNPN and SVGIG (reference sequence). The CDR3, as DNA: TGTGCCTGGAGTGAGTCGGACGGGATCTACGAGCAGTACTTC. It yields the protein CAWSESDGIYEQYF.

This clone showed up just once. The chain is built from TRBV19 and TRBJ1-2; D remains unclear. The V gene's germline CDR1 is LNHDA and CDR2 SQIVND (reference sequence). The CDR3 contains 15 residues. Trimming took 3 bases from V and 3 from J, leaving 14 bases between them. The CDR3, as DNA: TGTGCCAGTAGTATCGGCCAACAGCTGGACTATGGCTACACCTTC. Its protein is CASSIGQQLDYGYTF.

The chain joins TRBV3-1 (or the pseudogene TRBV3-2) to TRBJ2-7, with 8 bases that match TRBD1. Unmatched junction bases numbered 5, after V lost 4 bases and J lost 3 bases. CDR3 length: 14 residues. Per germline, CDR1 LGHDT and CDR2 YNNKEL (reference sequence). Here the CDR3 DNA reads TGTGCCAGCAGCCCCGGGACAGGAGGCTACGAGCAGTACTTC. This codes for CASSPGTGGYEQYF.

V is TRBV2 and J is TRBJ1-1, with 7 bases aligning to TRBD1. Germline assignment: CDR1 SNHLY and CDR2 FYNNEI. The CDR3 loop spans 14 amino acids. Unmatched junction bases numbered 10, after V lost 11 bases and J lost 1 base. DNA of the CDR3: TGTGCCGTACACAGACAGGGAACGAACACTGAAGCTTTCTTT. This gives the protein CAVHRQGTNTEAFF.

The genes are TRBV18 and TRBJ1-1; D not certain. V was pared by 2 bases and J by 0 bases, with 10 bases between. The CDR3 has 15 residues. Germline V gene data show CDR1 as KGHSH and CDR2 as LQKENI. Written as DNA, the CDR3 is TGTGCCAGCTCACCAATGGGCACCATGAACACTGAAGCTTTCTTT. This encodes CASSPMGTMNTEAFF.

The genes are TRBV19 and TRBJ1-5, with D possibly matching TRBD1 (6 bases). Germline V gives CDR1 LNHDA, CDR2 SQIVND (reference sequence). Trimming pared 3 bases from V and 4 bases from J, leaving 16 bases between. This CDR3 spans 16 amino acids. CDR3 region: CASSMYGGQRNQPQHF. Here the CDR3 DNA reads TGTGCCAGTAGTATGTACGGAGGACAGCGAAATCAGCCCCAGCATTTT. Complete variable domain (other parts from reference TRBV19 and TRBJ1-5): DGGITQSPKYLFRKEGQNVTLSCEQNLNHDAMYWYRQDPGQGLRLIYYSQIVNDFQKGDIAEGYSVSREKKESFPLTVTSAQKNPTAFYLCASSMYGGQRNQPQHFGDGTRLSIL.

The CDR3 is CASSGPDTSYEQYF. The CDR3 coding sequence is TGTGCCAGCAGTGGGCCAGACACCTCCTACGAGCAGTACTTC. This sequence joins TRBV28 and TRBJ2-7; D not certain. The CDR3 contains 14 residues. V was cut by 5 bases and J by 0 bases, with 11 bases left in between. Germline CDR1 MDHEN, CDR2 SYDVKM.

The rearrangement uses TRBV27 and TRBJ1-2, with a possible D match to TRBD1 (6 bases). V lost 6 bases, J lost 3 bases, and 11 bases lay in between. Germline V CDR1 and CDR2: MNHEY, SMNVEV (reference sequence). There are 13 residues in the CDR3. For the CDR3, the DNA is TGTGCCAGCAGACCCACAGGGTACTATGGCTACACCTTC. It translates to CASRPTGYYGYTF.

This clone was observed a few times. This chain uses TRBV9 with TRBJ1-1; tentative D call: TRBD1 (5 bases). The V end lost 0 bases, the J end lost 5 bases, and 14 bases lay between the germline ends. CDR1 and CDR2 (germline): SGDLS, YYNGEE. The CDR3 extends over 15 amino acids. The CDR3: CASSVGGTGQTEAFF. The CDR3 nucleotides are TGTGCCAGCAGCGTAGGAGGAACAGGCCAAACTGAAGCTTTCTTT.

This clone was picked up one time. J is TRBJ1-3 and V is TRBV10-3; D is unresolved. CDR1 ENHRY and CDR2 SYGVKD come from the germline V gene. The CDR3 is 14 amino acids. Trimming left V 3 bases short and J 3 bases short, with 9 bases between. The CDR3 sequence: CAISDRQNGNTIYF. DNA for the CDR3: TGTGCCATCAGTGACCGACAAAATGGAAACACCATATATTTT.

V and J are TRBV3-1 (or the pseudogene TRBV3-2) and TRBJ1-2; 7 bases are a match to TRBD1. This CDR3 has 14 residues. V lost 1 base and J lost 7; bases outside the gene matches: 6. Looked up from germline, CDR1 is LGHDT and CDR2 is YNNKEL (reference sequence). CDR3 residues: CASSQAKGARGYTF. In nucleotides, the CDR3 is TGTGCCAGCAGCCAAGCTAAGGGGGCGCGTGGCTACACCTTC.

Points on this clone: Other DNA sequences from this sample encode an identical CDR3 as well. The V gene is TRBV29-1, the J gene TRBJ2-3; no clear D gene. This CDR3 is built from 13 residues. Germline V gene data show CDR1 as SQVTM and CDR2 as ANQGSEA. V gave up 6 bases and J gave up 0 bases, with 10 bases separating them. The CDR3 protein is CSVAGGSTDTQYF. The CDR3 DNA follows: TGCAGCGTGGCCGGCGGTAGCACAGATACGCAGTATTTT.

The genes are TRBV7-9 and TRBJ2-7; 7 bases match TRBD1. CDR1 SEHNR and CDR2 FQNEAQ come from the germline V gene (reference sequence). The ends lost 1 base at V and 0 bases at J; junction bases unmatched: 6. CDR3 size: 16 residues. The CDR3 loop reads CASSLVSYRGSYEQYF. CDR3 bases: TGTGCCAGCAGCTTAGTCTCCTACAGGGGCTCCTACGAGCAGTACTTC.

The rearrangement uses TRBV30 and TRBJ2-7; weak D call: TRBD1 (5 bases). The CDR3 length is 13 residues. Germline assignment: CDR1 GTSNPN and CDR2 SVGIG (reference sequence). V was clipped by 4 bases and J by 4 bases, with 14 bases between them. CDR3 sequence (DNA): TGTGCCTGGAACCAAGGGCAGGGATACGAGCAGTACTTC. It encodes CAWNQGQGYEQYF. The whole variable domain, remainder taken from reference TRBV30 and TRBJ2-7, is SQTIHQWPATLVQPVGSPLSLECTVEGTSNPNLYWYRQAAGRGLQLLFYSVGIGQISSEVPQNLSASRPQDRQFILSSKKLLLSDSGFYLCAWNQGQGYEQYFGPGTRLTVT.

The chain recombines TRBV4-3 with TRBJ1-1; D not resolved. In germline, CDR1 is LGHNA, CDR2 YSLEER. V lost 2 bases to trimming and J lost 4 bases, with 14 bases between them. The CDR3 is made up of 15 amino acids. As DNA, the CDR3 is TGCGCCAGCAGCCAATTTTCAGGAGGAACCACTGAAGCTTTCTTT. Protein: CASSQFSGGTTEAFF.

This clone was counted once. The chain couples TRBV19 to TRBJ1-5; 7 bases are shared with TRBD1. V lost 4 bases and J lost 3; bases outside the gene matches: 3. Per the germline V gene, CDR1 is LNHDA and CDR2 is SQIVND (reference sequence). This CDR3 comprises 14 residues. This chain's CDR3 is CASSRTGDNQPQHF. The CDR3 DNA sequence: TGTGCCAGTAGTAGGACAGGAGACAATCAGCCCCAGCATTTT.

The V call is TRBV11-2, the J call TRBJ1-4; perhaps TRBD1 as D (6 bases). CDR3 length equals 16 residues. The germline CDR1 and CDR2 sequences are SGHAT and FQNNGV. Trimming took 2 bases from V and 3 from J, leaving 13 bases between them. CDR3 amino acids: CASSLNRARANEKLFF. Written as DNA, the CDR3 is TGTGCCAGCAGCTTAAACAGGGCACGGGCTAATGAAAAACTGTTTTTT.

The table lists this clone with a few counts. CDR3 region: CAWRTGRDSYEQYF. DNA for the CDR3: TGTGCCTGGAGAACAGGGCGAGACTCCTACGAGCAGTACTTC. This chain uses TRBV30 with TRBJ2-7; maybe TRBD1 (6 bases). This CDR3 region has 14 residues. The ends were cut back, 3 bases at V and 0 bases at J, with 12 bases in the middle. Germline loops: CDR1 GTSNPN, CDR2 SVGIG (reference sequence).